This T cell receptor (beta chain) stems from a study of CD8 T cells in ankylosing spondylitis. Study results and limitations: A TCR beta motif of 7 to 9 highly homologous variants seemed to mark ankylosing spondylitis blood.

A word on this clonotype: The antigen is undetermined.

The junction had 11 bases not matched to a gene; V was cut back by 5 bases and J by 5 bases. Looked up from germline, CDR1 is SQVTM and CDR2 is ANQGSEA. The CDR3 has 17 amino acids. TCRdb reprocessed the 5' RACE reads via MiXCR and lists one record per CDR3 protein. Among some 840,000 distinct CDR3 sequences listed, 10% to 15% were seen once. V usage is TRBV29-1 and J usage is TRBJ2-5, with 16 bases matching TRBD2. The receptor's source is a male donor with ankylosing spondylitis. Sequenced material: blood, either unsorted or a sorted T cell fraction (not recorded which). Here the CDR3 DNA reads TGCAGCGTTACGGGACTAGCGGGAGGGCGTGAATGGGAGACCCAGTACTTC. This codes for CSVTGLAGGREWETQYF. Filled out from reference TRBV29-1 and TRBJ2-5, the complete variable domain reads SAVISQKPSRDICQRGTSLTIQCQVDSQVTMMFWYRQQPGQSLTLIATANQGSEATYESGFVIDKFPISRPNLTFSTLTVSNMSPEDSSIYLCSVTGLAGGREWETQYFGPGTRLLVL.